These T cell receptor beta chains were read from a single sample in a study of CD8 T cell repertoires and HIV-1 epitope variants. What these receptors recognize is not known. Produced via immunoSEQ multiplex PCR; TCRdb's table is partial and in-frame only. The sample lists fewer than 5,500 clones; roughly two thirds were seen once. The sample comprised cultured CD8+ T cells derived from PBMCs. These receptors originate from a male donor with HIV. CDR3s include the opening cysteine and the closing phenylalanine or tryptophan.

v_call cdr3_aa
TRBV6-5 CASSYSASGSGNEQFF
TRBV7-8 CASSSGTIGAGNSPLHF
TRBV5-6 CASSLEPRYGYTF
TRBV19 CASSIEPTGGTPTHLYGYTF
TRBV4-1 CASSQGARRGSSTDTQYF
TRBV27 CASSFSTLGNSPLHF
TRBV27 CASIRPGLGREQFF
TRBV14 CASSQATGAGSEQYF
TRBV28 CASSFKYEQYF
TRBV7-2 CASSLGLRMRLNNEQFF
TRBV7-9 CASSLGREGTQYF
TRBV4-3 CASSQDGASGNEQFF
TRBV5-3 CARSSGFGGPHTEAFF
TRBV27 CASSIEGPTDTQYF
TRBV11-1 CASSLGQGAGMLDTGELFF
TRBV9 CASSDSIAGGYNEQFF
TRBV6-6 CASSQGQGAFSETQYF
TRBV10-2 CASSEGWEGQPQHF
TRBV7-2 CASSLEDLREQYF
TRBV6-1 CASITGLGTEAFF
TRBV10-2 CASSESGARQPQHF
TRBV9 CASSMGPYGYTF
TRBV5-1 CASSLIAGGSTGELFF
TRBV15 CATSRDRGTQVYGYTF
TRBV20-1 CSARGYEQYF
TRBV5-6 CASRLGISGANVLTF
TRBV5-8 CASSLDSGLDEQFF
TRBV28 CASSLEGTDSFTDTQYF
TRBV28 CASSLGLNEQFF
TRBV4-1 CASSQGIVVAF
TRBV7-2 CASSLTVYSNQPQHF
TRBV27 CASSLGTGGYAEKLFF
TRBV28 CASSFAGGYYEQYF
TRBV28 CASMGPEKLFF
TRBV13 CASSLAGKAGNTIYF
TRBV27 CASTSAGGSETQYF
TRBV2 CASQSGWNQPQHF
TRBV6-4 CASSAGTGEPPTSPLHF
TRBV10-3 CAISEPTTANTEAFF
TRBV4-3 CASSQDDEHLNTEAFF
TRBV5-4 CASSLGTRGYTF
TRBV5-5 CASSFQTGELFF
TRBV6-1 CASFRGGSAQYF
TRBV7-9 CASSSIRDGTDTQYF
TRBV11-1 CASSLAGQSYNEQFF
TRBV4-2 CASSQDTQLAGVTGELFF
TRBV4-1 CASSQVLRGNQPQHF
TRBV5-1 CASSPELDYYEQYF
TRBV29-1 CSVEGLAGDYEQYF
TRBV28 CASTRTSGRSNEQFF
TRBV21-1 CASSKDSGGTYEQYF
TRBV6-6 CASSYGRDMIAFF
TRBV28 CASSSRASYEQYF
TRBV29-1 CSVMGGTGENEQFF